This TCR beta chain was profiled in a study of shared clonotypes between healthy human individuals. As for the study in general: Two female and a few male donors aged 18 to 49 were enrolled.

The CDR3 has 16 amino acids. The V segment lost 5 bases and the J segment 0 bases; nucleotides outside the gene matches: 6. Looked up from germline, CDR1 is KGHSH and CDR2 is LQKENI. Details on this clone: Its antigen is not identified.

Study-wide results and limits: Incompleteness in sorted-subset sequencing, despite large depth, was shown by rarefaction.

Terminally differentiated effector memory CD45RA+ cells were excluded by CCR7 positive selection of CD45RO-negative cells. Sorted-subset replicate PCRs used about 0.2 ug of genomic DNA. This amount corresponded to 30,000 to 35,000 T cell genomes. TCRdb's table, derived via immunoSEQ multiplex PCR, lists solely in-frame clones and lacks some. Among about 2 million clones listed, about 95% were seen once. The TCR was taken from a man aged 18 to 30 in good health. The chain has TRBV18 and TRBJ1-5; 8 bases match TRBD1. Input material: naive CD8+ T cells sorted from blood. The CDR3 DNA is TGTGCCAGCTCAAATCAGGGGGCGGTTAGCAATCAGCCCCAGCATTTT. Translated, it gives CASSNQGAVSNQPQHF.